This TCR beta chain was identified in a study of T cells generated in artificial thymic organoids (dated by TCRdb to 2015 to 2018). About the full investigation: The TCR alpha and beta CDR3 repertoires of CD8 single positive T cells derived from in vitro artificial thymic organoids were compared with those of thymic and peripheral blood naive CD8 T cells. The displayed repertoire sequencing data were described as being representative of three independent experiments. Study-wide findings and limitations: Organoid-derived CD8 single positive T cells showed physiological TCR clonotype diversity comparable to thymic and blood naive CD8 T cells.

Non-mobilized peripheral blood was obtained from healthy adult donors. Enrichment of primary CD8+ T cells was performed with magnetic beads using the Miltenyi CD8+ T cell Isolation Kit. Before RNA extraction, naive CD8 T cells from blood were sorted by FACS as CD3+TCRalphabeta+CD8+CD45RO-CCR7+ cells. Total RNA was purified from roughly 40,000 to 200,000 sorted cells per sample with the RNeasy Micro kit, and quality checked on an Agilent RNA 6000 Nano chip. Sequences MNHEY (CDR1) and SVGEGT (CDR2) are obtained from the germline V gene. The cysteine opens and the phenylalanine closes a CDR3 of 17 amino acids. Only CDR3 DNA is held: 51 bases, read in frame from base 1. Concerning this clonotype: The antigen it binds to is not known. A much larger clone sits a single nucleotide away, making a read error possible.

TCRalpha and TCRbeta libraries were amplified in separate semi-nested PCR reactions using Advantage 2 and reverse primers located in the TRAC or TRBC constant regions. First-strand cDNA synthesis used between about 3 and 500 ng of total RNA. TCR cDNA libraries were made by 5'-RACE with the SMARTer PCR cDNA Synthesis kit, using a poly-dT primer for first-strand synthesis. Sample-specific 5-nucleotide barcodes were carried by the semi-nested constant-region reverse primers, and the resulting products were cleaned using the Zymo DNA Clean and Concentrator-5 kit. Pools of up to ten barcoded samples were ligated to Illumina adaptors and sequenced on an Illumina MiSeq as 2 x 150 bp paired-end reads. On the study's bioinformatics: Demultiplexed reads were aligned with BLAT to a custom library of all human TRAV, TRAJ, TRBV, TRBD and TRBJ combinations from IMGT. The best BLAT hits were picked using pslCDnaFilter (-maxAligns=1, -ignoreIntrons), and custom Perl scripts were used to calculate clonotype frequencies. TCRdb took the public reads, trimmed them with fastp at Q25, ran MiXCR for clone calling and kept in-frame beta chains. Rows are unified per CDR3 protein, each entry keeping the most common DNA and genes. The authors' filters were not applied to this entry. The sample has fewer than 3,500 distinct CDR3 sequences on record, approximately 34% of them singletons. The top ten clones comprise about 2.4% of the sample.

This clonotype was obtained from a human donor who gave cord blood stem cells for thymic organoid culture, a cardiac surgery patient who gave postnatal thymus, or a blood donor (not recorded which). Material: naive CD8+ T cells from blood. Read against the paper, the sample's cell subset or site label means: CD3+TCRalphabeta+CD8SP T cells; for blood, CD45RO-CCR7+ naive CD8+ T cells. The sequence links TRBV6-2 or TRBV6-3 to TRBJ2-1; 7 central nucleotides agree with TRBD1. In nucleotides, the sequence is TGTGCCAGCAGTTACACCCAGACAGGGAGCCCCTACAATGAGCGGTTCTTC. It translates to CASSYTQTGSPYNERFF.